These 29 T cell receptor beta chains originate from one sample sequenced in a study of metastatic and nonmetastatic thyroid tumors. Through MiXCR, TCRdb re-clonotyped the PCR reads. The sample has about 43,000 clones, 3% to 3.5% seen once. Prior to thyroid surgery, none of the patients had received any treatment. Sequencing was carried out using blood. Receptors originate from a female donor with papillary thyroid cancer or a benign thyroid nodule (not recorded which). Some clones in this sample may be carry-over from other donors' samples.

At least ten counts were recorded for this clone. Sequence at one end of the junction differs from germline and may be a read error. The chain is built from TRBV5-1 and TRBJ1-1; no definite D call. CDR3 length equals 14 residues. CDR1 SGHRS and CDR2 YFSETQ come from the germline V gene. DNA for the CDR3: TGCGCCAGCAGCTTGGTCGCTTTGAACACTGAAGCTTCCTTT. It codes for CASSLVALNTEASF. The full variable domain, rest sourced from reference TRBV5-1 and TRBJ1-1, is KAGVTQTPRYLIKTRGQQVTLSCSPISGHRSVSWYQQTPGQGLQFLFEYFSETQRNKGNFPGRFSGRQFSNSRSEMNVSTLELGDSALYLCASSLVALNTEASFGQGTRLTVV.

This clone was seen more than once but under ten times. The CDR3 sequence: CASIGVGEQYF. CDR3 sequence (DNA): TGTGCCTCCATAGGAGTGGGAGAGCAGTACTTC. V and J are TRBV6-1 and TRBJ2-7; D gene unclear. The CDR3 has 11 amino acids. V dropped 11 bases and J dropped 7 bases, with 15 bases sitting between them. CDR1 MNHNS and CDR2 SASEGT come from the germline V gene.

This clone was found a few times. V is TRBV19 and J is TRBJ1-2; TRBD1 matches at 7 bases. The V and J ends lost 4 bases and 0 bases, in that order; junction bases with no gene match: 5. The CDR3 extends over 15 amino acids. Germline lookup yields CDR1 LNHDA and CDR2 SQIVND (reference sequence). CDR3 coding DNA: TGTGCCAGTAGTACCGGACAGGCCACTAACTATGGCTACACCTTC. This gives the protein CASSTGQATNYGYTF.

This clone was seen more than once but under ten times. This chain connects TRBV6-1 to TRBJ2-2, with D possibly matching TRBD1 (6 bases). Germline-derived CDR1 and CDR2 are MNHNS and SASEGT. Deletions cut 2 bases from V and 7 bases from J, with 11 bases between. The CDR3 totals 14 residues. The CDR3: CASSERTEDGELFF. The DNA of the CDR3 is TGTGCCAGCAGTGAACGGACAGAGGACGGGGAGCTGTTTTTT.

This clone came up many times. The sample holds other DNA sequences that translate to the same CDR3. The chain carries TRBV5-1 and TRBJ1-3; no clear D. Trimming took off 2 bases at V and 0 bases at J, with 12 bases between the two ends. Germline-derived CDR1 and CDR2 are SGHRS and YFSETQ. The CDR3 consists of 16 residues. The CDR3 loop reads CASSLGETSSGNTIYF. The CDR3 DNA reads as TGCGCCAGCAGCTTAGGAGAAACTAGCTCTGGAAACACCATATATTTT.

Note on this clone: One base away lies a much larger clone, so this may be a sequencing read error. The rearrangement uses TRBV28 and TRBJ2-1; D unresolved. This CDR3 spans 13 amino acids. Trimming removed 10 bases at V and 8 bases at J, with 18 bases between. Germline CDR1 is MDHEN and CDR2 is SYDVKM. The CDR3 DNA follows: TGTGCCACCGTGGTCGCGGATGGCGATGAGCAGTTCTTC. Translation gives CATVVADGDEQFF.

The chain carries TRBV11-3 and TRBJ2-5; tentatively, D is TRBD1 or TRBD2 (5 bases each). With 3 bases removed from V and 10 bases from J, the gap between germline ends came to 15 bases. CDR1 is SGHNT, CDR2 YENEEA, per germline. The length of the CDR3 is 13 residues. Here the CDR3 DNA reads TGTGCCAGCAGCTTGCGAGGGGAAGAGCGCCAGTACTTC. Its translation: CASSLRGEERQYF. Complete variable domain (other parts from reference TRBV11-3 and TRBJ2-5): EAGVVQSPRYKIIEKKQPVAFWCNPISGHNTLYWYLQNLGQGPELLIRYENEEAVDDSQLPKDRFSAERLKGVDSTLKIQPAELGDSAVYLCASSLRGEERQYFGPGTRLLVL.

Worth noting for this clone: At one end the junction does not follow the germline gene, possibly because of a read error. CDR3 DNA: TGTGCCAGCAGTGAAGACCATAGCGGGGTCTCCTACAATGAGCGGTTCTTC. As protein: CASSEDHSGVSYNERFF. This chain links TRBV6-2 or TRBV6-3 with TRBJ2-1; 8 bases line up with TRBD2. The CDR3 runs to 17 residues. Germline V gene data show CDR1 as MNHEY and CDR2 as SVGEGT.

This clone was picked up many times. A much larger clonotype is one base distant, so this may be a read error. The chain carries TRBV2 and TRBJ1-2; the D gene is possibly TRBD1 (6 bases). The CDR3 is made up of 12 amino acids. CDR1 is SNHLY and CDR2 is FYNNEI in the germline V gene. CDR3: CAGSIQGNGYTF. CDR3 nucleotide sequence: TGTGCCGGCAGTATACAGGGAAATGGCTACACCTTC.

This clone was seen a few times. The gene calls are TRBV6-2 or TRBV6-3 and TRBJ1-2, with D perhaps TRBD1 (5 bases). The germline V gene has CDR1 MNHEY and CDR2 SVGEGT. This CDR3 is built from 13 residues. V was trimmed by 10 bases and J by 4 bases, leaving 16 bases between them. The CDR3 nucleotides are TGTGCCACCACCTCTGGGACGGTCTATGGCTACACCTTC. It is translated as CATTSGTVYGYTF.

J is TRBJ2-1 and V is TRBV28; possibly TRBD2 for D (7 bases). The CDR3 contains 13 residues. The V gene lost 2 bases and the J gene lost 9 bases, with 11 bases spanning the gap. Germline CDR1 and CDR2: MDHEN and SYDVKM. The CDR3 here is CASSLGGGGEQFF. In DNA, the CDR3 is TGTGCCAGCAGTTTAGGCGGGGGCGGTGAGCAGTTCTTC.

This clone was seen ten or more times. J is TRBJ2-7 and V is TRBV2; D is unclear. Germline V gene sequence: CDR1 SNHLY, CDR2 FYNNEI. The V gene lost 6 bases and the J gene lost 0 bases, with 6 bases spanning the gap. This CDR3 region has 12 residues. The CDR3 DNA reads as TGTGCCAGCAGCCGAAGCTCCTACGAGCAGTACTTC. This encodes CASSRSSYEQYF.

The V and J genes are TRBV6-1 and TRBJ1-3; perhaps TRBD1 as D (5 bases). Looked up from germline, CDR1 is MNHNS and CDR2 is SASEGT. The ends were cut back, 8 bases at V and 8 bases at J, with 13 bases in the middle. This CDR3 region has 12 residues. CDR3 protein: CASLRQGHTIYF. Written as DNA, the CDR3 is TGTGCCAGCCTGCGGCAGGGCCACACCATATATTTT.

This clone showed up just a few times. This sequence joins TRBV7-9 and TRBJ2-3; 7 bases line up with TRBD2. With 6 bases clipped from V and 1 base from J, the junction kept 4 bases outside the gene matches. The V gene's germline CDR1 is SEHNR and CDR2 FQNEAQ (reference sequence). The CDR3 length is 14 residues. The CDR3 sequence is CASRQSGGTDTQYF. Here the CDR3 DNA reads TGTGCCAGCAGACAAAGCGGGGGCACAGATACGCAGTATTTT. Using reference TRBV7-9 and TRBJ2-3 for the parts outside the CDR3, the full variable domain is DTGVSQNPRHKITKRGQNVTFRCDPISEHNRLYWYRQTLGQGPEFLTYFQNEAQLEKSRLLSDRFSAERPKGSFSTLEIQRTEQGDSAMYLCASRQSGGTDTQYFGPGTRLTVL.

This clone showed up many times. This chain links TRBV2 with TRBJ1-2, with TRBD1 as a possible D gene (5 bases). The CDR3 is 14 residues long. Looked up from germline, CDR1 is SNHLY and CDR2 is FYNNEI. The V end lost 6 bases, the J end lost 2 bases, and 13 bases lay between the germline ends. CDR3 bases: TGTGCCAGCAGGGAGACAGCCCCGAACTATGGCTACACCTTC. This translates into CASRETAPNYGYTF.

This clone was found many times. The chain combines TRBV5-1 with TRBJ1-1, with TRBD1 matching 7 bases. The CDR3 is 16 amino acids. The germline V gene has CDR1 SGHRS and CDR2 YFSETQ. Trimming cost V 2 bases and J 1 base; bases outside gene matches: 8. Written as DNA, the CDR3 is TGCGCCAGCAGCTTAGTAGGGGGCGTAGGGAACACTGAAGCTTTCTTT. Its protein product is CASSLVGGVGNTEAFF.

This clone has ten or more counts. This may be a read error, as it is one base from a much larger clone. This sample also contains other DNA sequences that code for the same CDR3. The genes are TRBV7-9 and TRBJ1-1; 8 nucleotides agree with TRBD1. This CDR3 has 15 amino acids. Germline CDR1 is SEHNR and CDR2 is FQNEAQ (reference sequence). The CDR3 sequence is CASSPVGQENTEAFF. CDR3 in DNA: TGTGCCAGCAGCCCAGTGGGACAGGAGAACACTGAGGCTTTCTTT.

This clone has a handful of counts. The V gene is TRBV29-1, the J gene TRBJ2-3, with a tentative D call TRBD2 (6 bases). Trimming pared 3 bases from V and 3 bases from J, leaving 10 bases between. CDR1 and CDR2 from the germline V gene are SQVTM and ANQGSEA. The CDR3 runs to 13 residues. Here the CDR3 reads CSVDAGHTDTQYF. CDR3 in DNA: TGCAGCGTTGATGCGGGGCATACAGATACGCAGTATTTT.

This clone was picked up many times. The sample holds other DNA sequences that translate to the same CDR3. This chain links TRBV4-1 with TRBJ1-3; D remains unclear. Germline CDR1 reads MGHRA; CDR2 reads YSYEKL. CDR3 length: 16 residues. The ends were cut back, 0 bases at V and 0 bases at J, with 9 bases in the middle. Here the CDR3 DNA reads TGCGCCAGCAGCCAAGACCCCAGCGGCTCTGGAAACACCATATATTTT. Protein: CASSQDPSGSGNTIYF.

This clone has a handful of counts. The rearrangement uses TRBV6-6 and TRBJ1-2; D unclear. This CDR3 has 15 residues. The ends were cut back, 0 bases at V and 4 bases at J, with 12 bases in the middle. The germline V gene encodes CDR1 MNHNY and CDR2 SVGAGI (reference sequence). CDR3 bases: TGTGCCAGCAGTTACTCGACCAAGATGGGCTATGGCTACACCTTC. Encoded protein: CASSYSTKMGYGYTF.

This rearrangement joins TRBV27 to TRBJ1-5; weak D call: TRBD1 (5 bases). The ends were cut back, 1 base at V and 4 bases at J, with 11 bases in the middle. The CDR3 is 15 residues long. Germline CDR1 reads MNHEY; CDR2 reads SMNVEV (reference sequence). This chain's CDR3 is CASSLLLGPNQPQHF. For the CDR3, the DNA is TGTGCCAGCAGTTTATTGTTGGGGCCGAATCAGCCCCAGCATTTT.

This clone was seen at least ten times. The CDR3: CASSESGSFYEQYF. Written as DNA, the CDR3 is TGTGCCAGCAGTGAATCTGGCAGCTTTTACGAGCAGTACTTC. The gene calls are TRBV25-1 and TRBJ2-7; D not certain. The CDR3 totals 14 residues. V lost 1 base, J lost 4 bases, and 11 bases lay in between. The germline V gene has CDR1 MGHDK and CDR2 SYGVNS.

There are a few counts of this clone. The rearrangement joins TRBV20-1 to TRBJ2-7; the D gene could be TRBD1 or TRBD2 (6 bases each). The germline V and J ends were trimmed by 0 bases and 2 bases, with 14 bases remaining between them. The germline CDR1 and CDR2 sequences are DFQATT and SNEGSKA (reference sequence). CDR3 length: 15 amino acids. The CDR3 DNA reads as TGCAGTGCTAGAGATCTAGGGGGGCAAGCCTACGAGCAGTACTTC. Its translation is CSARDLGGQAYEQYF.

This clone was detected a few times. The germline gene is not matched at one end of the junction; a read error may be the cause. The genes are TRBV6-9 and TRBJ1-5; D possibly corresponds to TRBD1 (6 bases). Germline V lookup: CDR1 MNHGY, CDR2 SVAAGI. This CDR3 is built from 14 residues. CDR3 nucleotide sequence: TGTGCCAGCAGTTCCATGGACAGCAGTCAGCCCCAGCATTTT. Amino acid sequence: CASSSMDSSQPQHF.

The chain has TRBV19 and TRBJ1-5; 7 positions match TRBD1. Germline assignment: CDR1 LNHDA and CDR2 SQIVND (reference sequence). V shed 2 bases, J shed 9 bases, and the junction held 7 bases outside the gene matches. This CDR3 is built from 14 residues. DNA for the CDR3: TGTGCCAGTAGTATATCAGGGGGAGGGCCGCCCCAGCATTTT. As protein: CASSISGGGPPQHF.

This clone came up many times. The V call is TRBV10-3, the J call TRBJ2-1; 12 bases are a match to TRBD2. Germline V gene lookup returns CDR1 ENHRY and CDR2 SYGVKD. The J segment lost 4 bases and the V segment lost 6 bases, leaving 4 bases of the junction unmatched. The CDR3 runs 15 residues. The CDR3: CAIRPGTSGYNEQFF. The CDR3 nucleotides are TGTGCCATCAGACCCGGGACTAGCGGGTACAATGAGCAGTTCTTC.

By frequency in the sample, this clone is medium-sized (0.01 to 0.1%). The chain joins TRBV11-3 to TRBJ2-1; 7 bases agree with TRBD1. In germline, CDR1 is SGHNT, CDR2 YENEEA. Trimming removed 5 bases from V and 5 bases from J; junction bases left unmatched: 6. This CDR3 is 14 amino acids long. The CDR3 loop is CASSPSDRDNEQFF. The CDR3 nucleotides read TGTGCCAGCAGCCCCTCCGACAGGGACAATGAGCAGTTCTTC.

This clone was counted between two and nine times. The chain links TRBV20-1 to TRBJ1-2, with D uncertain. This CDR3 is built from 14 residues. Looked up from germline, CDR1 is DFQATT and CDR2 is SNEGSKA (reference sequence). V was cut by 1 base and J by 5 bases, with 14 bases left in between. CDR3 nucleotide sequence: TGCAGTGCTAGAGTTAATGCAAATATTTATGGCTACACCTTC. Translating gives CSARVNANIYGYTF.

The V gene is TRBV6-2 or TRBV6-3, the J gene TRBJ2-5, with 11 bases fitting TRBD2. With V trimmed by 6 bases and J by 0 bases, 12 bases remained unmatched. The length of the CDR3 is 18 residues. Germline V gene lookup returns CDR1 MNHEY and CDR2 SVGEGT. The chain's CDR3 is CASSRGLAGIGYQETQYF. CDR3 DNA sequence: TGTGCCAGCAGCCGCGGACTAGCGGGCATAGGGTACCAAGAGACCCAGTACTTC.